The 4 T cell receptor beta chains reported below all come from one sample, sequenced in a study of blood T cell repertoires in COVID-19. TCRdb's table, derived via immunoSEQ multiplex PCR, lists solely in-frame clones and lacks some. The data show 200,000 to 250,000 clones, over 70% seen once. Sequenced: peripheral blood. These TCRs come from a woman in her 70s with acute or convalescent COVID-19.

V and J are TRBV2 and TRBJ2-3; 7 nucleotides line up with TRBD1. V shed 5 bases, J shed 2 bases, and the junction held 7 bases outside the gene matches. Germline lookup yields CDR1 SNHLY and CDR2 FYNNEI. This CDR3 is 15 amino acids long. As DNA, the CDR3 is TGTGCCAGCAGTCCCCGGACAGGAGTCACAGATACGCAGTATTTT. Protein product: CASSPRTGVTDTQYF.

This clone was counted a few times. The chain carries TRBV5-1 and TRBJ1-3; 9 bases are shared with TRBD1. V was pared by 0 bases and J by 2 bases, with 15 bases of the junction left unmatched. The CDR3 covers 20 residues. Germline assignment: CDR1 SGHRS and CDR2 YFSETQ. CDR3 loop: CASSLVPGGTGPSPGNTIYF. DNA for the CDR3: TGCGCCAGCAGCTTGGTTCCGGGGGGGACAGGGCCATCGCCTGGAAACACCATATATTTT. The complete variable domain, with remaining parts taken from reference TRBV5-1 and TRBJ1-3, reads KAGVTQTPRYLIKTRGQQVTLSCSPISGHRSVSWYQQTPGQGLQFLFEYFSETQRNKGNFPGRFSGRQFSNSRSEMNVSTLELGDSALYLCASSLVPGGTGPSPGNTIYFGEGSWLTVV.

This clone has just one count. The chain joins TRBV18 to TRBJ1-4; a weak D match, TRBD1 (5 bases). V shed 0 bases and J shed 5 bases, with 10 bases lying between them. The CDR3 totals 15 residues. Germline CDR1 reads KGHSH; CDR2 reads LQKENI. CDR3 amino acids: CASSPPQGRNEKLFF. The CDR3 nucleotides are TGTGCCAGCTCACCACCCCAGGGTCGAAATGAAAAACTGTTTTTT. Combining the CDR3 with reference TRBV18 and TRBJ1-4 gives the whole variable domain NAGVMQNPRHLVRRRGQEARLRCSPMKGHSHVYWYRQLPEEGLKFMVYLQKENIIDESGMPKERFSAEFPKEGPSILRIQQVVRGDSAAYFCASSPPQGRNEKLFFGSGTQLSVL.

The J gene is TRBJ1-2, the V gene TRBV27; 8 positions match TRBD1. V gave up 6 bases and J gave up 2 bases; unmatched junction bases: 5. The CDR3 sequence is 14 residues long. Germline V gene sequence: CDR1 MNHEY, CDR2 SMNVEV (reference sequence). CDR3 coding DNA: TGTGCCAGCAGGCACAGGGGGAGAAACTATGGCTACACCTTC. Its translation: CASRHRGRNYGYTF.